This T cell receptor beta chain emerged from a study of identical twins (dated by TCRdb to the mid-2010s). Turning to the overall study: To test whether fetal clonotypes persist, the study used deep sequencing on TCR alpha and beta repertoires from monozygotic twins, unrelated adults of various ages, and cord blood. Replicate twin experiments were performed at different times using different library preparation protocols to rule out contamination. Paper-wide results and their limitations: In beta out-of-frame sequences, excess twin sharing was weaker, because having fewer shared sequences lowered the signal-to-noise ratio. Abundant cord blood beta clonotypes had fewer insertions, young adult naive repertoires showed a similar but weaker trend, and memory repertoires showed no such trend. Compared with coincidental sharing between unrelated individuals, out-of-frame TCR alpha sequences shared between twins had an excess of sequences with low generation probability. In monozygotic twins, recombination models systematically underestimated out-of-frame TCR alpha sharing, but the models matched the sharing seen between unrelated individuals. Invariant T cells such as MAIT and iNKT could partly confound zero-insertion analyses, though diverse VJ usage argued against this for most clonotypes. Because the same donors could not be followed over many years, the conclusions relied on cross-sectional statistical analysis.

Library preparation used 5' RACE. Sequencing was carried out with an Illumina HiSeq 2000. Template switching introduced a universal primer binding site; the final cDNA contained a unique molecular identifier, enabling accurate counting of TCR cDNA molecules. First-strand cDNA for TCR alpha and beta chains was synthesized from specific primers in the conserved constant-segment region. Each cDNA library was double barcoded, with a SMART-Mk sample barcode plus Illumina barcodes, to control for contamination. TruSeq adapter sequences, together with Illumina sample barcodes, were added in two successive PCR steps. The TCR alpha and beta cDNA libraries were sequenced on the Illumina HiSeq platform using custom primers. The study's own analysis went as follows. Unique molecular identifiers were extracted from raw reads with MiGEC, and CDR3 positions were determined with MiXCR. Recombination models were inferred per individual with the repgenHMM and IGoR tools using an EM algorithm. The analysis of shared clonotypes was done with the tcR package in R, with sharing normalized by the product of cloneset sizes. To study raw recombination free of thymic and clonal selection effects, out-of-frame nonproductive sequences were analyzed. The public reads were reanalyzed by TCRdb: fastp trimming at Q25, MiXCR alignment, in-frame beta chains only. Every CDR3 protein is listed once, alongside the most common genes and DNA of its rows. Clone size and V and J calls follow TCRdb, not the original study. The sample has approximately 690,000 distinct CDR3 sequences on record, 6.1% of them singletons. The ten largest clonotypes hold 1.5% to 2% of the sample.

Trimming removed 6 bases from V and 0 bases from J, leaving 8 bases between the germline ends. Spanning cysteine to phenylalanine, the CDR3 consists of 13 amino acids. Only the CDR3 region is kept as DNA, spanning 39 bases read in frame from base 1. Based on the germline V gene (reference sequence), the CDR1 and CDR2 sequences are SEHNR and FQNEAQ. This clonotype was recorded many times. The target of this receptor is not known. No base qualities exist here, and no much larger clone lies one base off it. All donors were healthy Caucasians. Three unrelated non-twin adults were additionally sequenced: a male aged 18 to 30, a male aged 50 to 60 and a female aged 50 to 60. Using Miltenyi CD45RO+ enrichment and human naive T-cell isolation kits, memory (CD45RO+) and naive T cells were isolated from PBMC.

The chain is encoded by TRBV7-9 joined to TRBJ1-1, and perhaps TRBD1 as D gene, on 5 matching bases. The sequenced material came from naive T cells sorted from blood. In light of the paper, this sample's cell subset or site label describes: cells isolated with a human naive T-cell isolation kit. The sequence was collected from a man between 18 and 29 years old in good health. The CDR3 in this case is CASSSGMNTEAFF. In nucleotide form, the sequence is TGTGCCAGCAGTTCAGGGATGAACACTGAAGCTTTCTTT. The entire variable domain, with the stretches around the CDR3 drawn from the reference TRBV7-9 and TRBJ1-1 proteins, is DTGVSQNPRHKITKRGQNVTFRCDPISEHNRLYWYRQTLGQGPEFLTYFQNEAQLEKSRLLSDRFSAERPKGSFSTLEIQRTEQGDSAMYLCASSSGMNTEAFFGQGTRLTVV.